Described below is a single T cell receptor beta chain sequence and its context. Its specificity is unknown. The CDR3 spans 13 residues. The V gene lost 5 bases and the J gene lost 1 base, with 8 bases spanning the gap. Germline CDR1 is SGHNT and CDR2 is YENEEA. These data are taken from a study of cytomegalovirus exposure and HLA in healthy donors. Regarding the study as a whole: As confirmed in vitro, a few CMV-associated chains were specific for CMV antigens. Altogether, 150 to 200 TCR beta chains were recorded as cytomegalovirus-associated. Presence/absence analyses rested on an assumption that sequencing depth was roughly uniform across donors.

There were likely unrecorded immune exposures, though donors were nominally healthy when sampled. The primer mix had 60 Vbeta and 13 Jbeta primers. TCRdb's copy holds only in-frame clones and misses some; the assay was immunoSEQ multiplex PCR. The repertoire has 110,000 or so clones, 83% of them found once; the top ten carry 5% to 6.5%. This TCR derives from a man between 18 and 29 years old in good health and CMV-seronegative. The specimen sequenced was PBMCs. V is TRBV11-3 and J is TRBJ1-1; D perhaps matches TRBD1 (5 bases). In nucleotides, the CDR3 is TGTGCCAGCAGCCTAGGACAGAACACTGAAGCTTTCTTT. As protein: CASSLGQNTEAFF.